This TCR beta chain is from a study of spatial heterogeneity in lung cancer. Overall study context: Around 70 TRACERx patients with early, untreated non-small cell lung cancer donated samples. After resection, follow-up PBMC samples were sequenced when available, at a median of roughly two years later. Among detected sequences, beta-chain ones consistently exceeded alpha-chain ones in number.

TCRdb analysed the 5' RACE reads with MiXCR anew, one entry per CDR3 protein. The sample holds roughly 120,000 distinct CDR3 sequences, more than 10% seen once. Indicated time point: blood at routine non-recurrence follow-up after resection. Researchers sequenced whole RNA taken from tumor, nontumor lung or frozen PBMC without sorting. To note about this clonotype: At one end the junction does not follow the germline gene, possibly because of a read error.

Germline loops: CDR1 SEHNR, CDR2 FQNEAQ (reference sequence). The CDR3 sequence is 18 residues long. Sequencing was performed on PBMCs, taken at follow-up. The rearrangement links TRBV7-9 to TRBJ2-3, with 8 bases lining up with TRBD1. The TCR sequence derives from a male donor with early-stage non-small cell lung cancer. The CDR3 DNA follows: TGTACCAGCAGCTTCCCGCCACAGGGGGTAACTAGCACAGATACGCAGTATTTT. Translated: CTSSFPPQGVTSTDTQYF.